Presented here are 22 T cell receptor beta chains from one specimen sequenced in a study of T cell repertoires in cytomegalovirus infection. MiXCR was run by TCRdb on the reads, yielding one entry per CDR3 protein. The sample records 450,000 to 600,000 distinct CDR3 sequences, 30% to 40% being singletons. The antigens for these receptors are not known. The material was cultured PBMCs, obtained from culture after CMV antigen stimulation. The receptor source for this set is a human donor in good health (CMV status not recorded). Some clones in this sample may be carry-over from other donors' samples.

The V gene is TRBV18, the J gene TRBJ2-7; D is possibly TRBD1 (6 bases). The CDR3 extends over 18 amino acids. V was clipped by 3 bases and J by 5 bases, with 26 bases between them. In germline, CDR1 is KGHSH, CDR2 LQKENI. CDR3 nucleotides: TGTGCCAGCTCACCTTTCGCACAGGGATCATCGCAAATCCACGAGCAGTACTTC. Its protein product is CASSPFAQGSSQIHEQYF.

The CDR3 here is CAWKRGLYTQYF. CDR3 DNA sequence: TGTGCCTGGAAGAGGGGGCTCTATACGCAGTATTTT. The chain is built from TRBV30 and TRBJ2-3, with 7 bases identical to TRBD1. Trimming cost V 4 bases and J 7 bases; bases outside gene matches: 5. The germline CDR1 and CDR2 sequences are GTSNPN and SVGIG (reference sequence). The CDR3 contains 12 residues.

This sequence joins TRBV10-3 and TRBJ2-7; 7 positions agree with TRBD2. V dropped 5 bases and J dropped 3; count of bases not matched to a gene: 7. The CDR3 contains 14 residues. Germline V gives CDR1 ENHRY, CDR2 SYGVKD. CDR3: CAISPQSGNYEQYF. CDR3 nucleotide sequence: TGTGCCATCAGTCCCCAAAGCGGGAACTACGAGCAGTACTTC.

This clonotype was seen a handful of times. The chain uses TRBV5-4 and TRBJ1-1; D gene unclear. The V and J ends lost 4 bases and 2 bases respectively, with 15 bases between them. CDR3 length: 15 amino acids. CDR1 is SGHNT and CDR2 is YYREEE in the germline V gene (reference sequence). The CDR3 region is CASSEPGVGNTEAFF. The CDR3 DNA sequence: TGTGCCAGCAGCGAGCCTGGTGTAGGCAACACTGAAGCTTTCTTT.

This clonotype was detected a few times. V is TRBV6-2 or TRBV6-3 and J is TRBJ1-5; TRBD1 matches 10 bases. This CDR3 is built from 19 residues. The germline V gene encodes CDR1 MNHEY and CDR2 SVGEGT. J gave up 2 bases and V 2 bases, and 12 bases lay outside the gene matches. For the CDR3, the DNA is TGTGCCAGCAGTTACCGGGACAGGGGAGGTTTAGTAGGCAATCAGCCCCAGCATTTT. Translation gives CASSYRDRGGLVGNQPQHF.

There are a few counts of this clonotype. The V gene is TRBV25-1, the J gene TRBJ1-1; 10 bases map to TRBD1. The CDR3 covers 15 residues. V shed 4 bases, J shed 3 bases, and the junction held 5 bases outside the gene matches. Germline V CDR1 and CDR2: MGHDK, SYGVNS. The DNA of the CDR3 is TGTGCCAGCAGTGTGGGGACAGGGGTCGACACTGAAGCTTTCTTT. Protein sequence: CASSVGTGVDTEAFF.

The rearrangement joins TRBV27 to TRBJ1-2; 8 nucleotides agree with TRBD1. Germline V CDR1 and CDR2: MNHEY, SMNVEV (reference sequence). The CDR3 runs to 14 residues. Trimming cost V 6 bases and J 6 bases; bases outside gene matches: 9. CDR3 residues: CASRVRTGKDGYTF. DNA of the CDR3: TGTGCCAGCAGGGTCCGGACAGGGAAAGATGGCTACACCTTC.

In this sample, this clonotype turned up many times. The J gene is TRBJ1-2, the V gene TRBV18, with D unclear. In germline, CDR1 is KGHSH, CDR2 LQKENI. Trimming removed 4 bases from V and 5 bases from J, with 11 bases in between. The CDR3 runs 13 residues. This CDR3 is CASSQGGTYGYTF. The CDR3 nucleotides read TGTGCCAGCTCACAGGGCGGAACTTATGGCTACACCTTC. The full variable domain, with the rest looked up from reference TRBV18 and TRBJ1-2, is NAGVMQNPRHLVRRRGQEARLRCSPMKGHSHVYWYRQLPEEGLKFMVYLQKENIIDESGMPKERFSAEFPKEGPSILRIQQVVRGDSAAYFCASSQGGTYGYTFGSGTRLTVV.

This clonotype has a handful of counts. The chain couples TRBV12-3 or TRBV12-4 to TRBJ2-5, with no clear D. V lost 5 bases and J lost 4, with 5 bases in between. There are 11 residues in the CDR3. In nucleotides, the CDR3 is TGTGCCAGCAGTACGATAGAGACCCAGTACTTC. Residues: CASSTIETQYF.

The rearrangement joins TRBV27 to TRBJ2-1; D call uncertain. The germline gives CDR1 MNHEY, CDR2 SMNVEV (reference sequence). This CDR3 region has 15 residues. V was trimmed by 5 bases and J by 5 bases, leaving 16 bases between them. Written as DNA, the CDR3 is TGTGCCAGCAGTCCCGGGCCCCAGACCCACAATGAGCAGTTCTTC. Residues: CASSPGPQTHNEQFF.

This clonotype was counted many times. The V gene is TRBV7-2, the J gene TRBJ1-6; D is unclear. There are 16 residues in the CDR3. The V and J ends lost 1 base and 1 base respectively, with 8 bases between them. Germline CDR1 SGHTA, CDR2 FQGNSA. The CDR3 bases are TGTGCCAGCAGCTTAGTTGGAGGGTCCTATAATTCACCCCTCCACTTT. It encodes CASSLVGGSYNSPLHF.

V usage is TRBV10-3 and J usage is TRBJ2-7; D unresolved. The V gene lost 2 bases and the J gene lost 3 bases, with 8 bases spanning the gap. The germline V gene encodes CDR1 ENHRY and CDR2 SYGVKD. The CDR3 length is 13 residues. The DNA for the CDR3 is TGTGCCATCAGTGAGGGAAGCTACTACGAGCAGTACGTC. Translated, it gives CAISEGSYYEQYV.

This clonotype appeared a few times. The chain combines TRBV19 with TRBJ2-1; TRBD2 matches 14 bases. Trimming took 3 bases from V and 7 from J; bases not matched to a gene: 17. Germline V gives CDR1 LNHDA, CDR2 SQIVND (reference sequence). This CDR3 has 20 residues. As DNA, the CDR3 is TGTGCCAGTAGTATTGGGAGATCGTCCGGGACTAGCGGGAGTAGGAATGAGCAGTTCTTC. This gives the protein CASSIGRSSGTSGSRNEQFF.

This clonotype was recorded many times. The chain links TRBV7-8 to TRBJ2-7; TRBD2 matches 8 bases. CDR1 and CDR2 from the germline V gene are SGHVS and FQNEAQ. The CDR3 contains 16 residues. Trimming took 1 base from V and 5 from J; bases not matched to a gene: 10. CDR3: CASSLGGGRLRDEQYV. DNA for the CDR3: TGTGCCAGCAGCTTAGGGGGCGGGAGGTTGAGGGACGAGCAGTACGTC.

The chain recombines TRBV18 with TRBJ1-1; tentatively, D is TRBD1 (6 bases). The CDR3 runs to 14 residues. The V end lost 4 bases, the J end lost 4 bases, and 13 bases lay between the germline ends. Germline V CDR1 and CDR2: KGHSH, LQKENI. The CDR3 sequence: CASSRAQGGTEAFF. As DNA, the CDR3 is TGTGCCAGCTCACGAGCACAGGGAGGCACTGAAGCTTTCTTT.

The rearrangement uses TRBV19 and TRBJ2-7, with 7 positions matching TRBD1. CDR3 length equals 15 residues. The junction had 7 bases not matched to a gene; V was cut back by 3 bases and J by 2 bases. Germline assignment: CDR1 LNHDA and CDR2 SQIVND (reference sequence). This CDR3 reads CASSMGQGETYEQYV. CDR3 nucleotides: TGTGCCAGTAGTATGGGCCAGGGGGAGACCTACGAGCAGTACGTC.

The table lists this clonotype with many counts. V usage is TRBV6-1 and J usage is TRBJ1-3, with TRBD1 as a possible D gene (5 bases). The germline V gene has CDR1 MNHNS and CDR2 SASEGT. The CDR3 has 11 amino acids. V was clipped by 7 bases and J by 4 bases, with 5 bases between them. The CDR3 bases are TGTGCCAGCACAGGGGGAAACACCATATATTTT. This encodes CASTGGNTIYF.

The chain couples TRBV7-4 to TRBJ2-5; 13 nucleotides line up with TRBD2. The CDR3 extends over 15 amino acids. Germline values: CDR1 SGHVT, CDR2 SQSDAQ. Trimming took 2 bases from V and 7 from J; bases not matched to a gene: 4. CDR3 sequence (DNA): TGTGCCAGCAGCTTACCGGGACTAGCGGGGATGACCCAGTACTTC. Translation: CASSLPGLAGMTQYF. The full variable domain, rest sourced from reference TRBV7-4 and TRBJ2-5, is GAGVSQSPRYKVAKRGRDVALRCDSISGHVTLYWYRQTLGQGSEVLTYSQSDAQRDKSGRPSGRFSAERPERSVSTLKIQRTEQGDSAVYLCASSLPGLAGMTQYFGPGTRLLVL.

This clonotype is a singleton in its sample. The V gene is TRBV15, the J gene TRBJ2-1, with D uncertain. This CDR3 region has 14 residues. V shed 0 bases and J shed 4 bases, with 7 bases lying between them. Germline V CDR1 and CDR2: LNHNV, YYDKDF (reference sequence). In DNA form, the CDR3 reads TGTGCCACCAGCAGAGATCAACTATACAATGAGCAGTTCTTC. Encoded protein: CATSRDQLYNEQFF.

This clonotype was seen more than once but under ten times. The chain combines TRBV6-2 or TRBV6-3 with TRBJ2-3; weak D call: TRBD2 (6 bases). Germline CDR1 and CDR2: MNHEY and SVGEGT. This CDR3 contains 14 residues. V lost 4 bases to trimming and J lost 8 bases, with 16 bases between them. The CDR3 bases are TGTGCCAGCAGTTCTCCCGGGACTGGCGTTACGCAGTATTTT. It yields the protein CASSSPGTGVTQYF.

CDR3 bases: TGTGCCAGCAGTTTAAGGGGGCAAGGGGTCAATGAGCAGTTCTTC. Protein: CASSLRGQGVNEQFF. The rearrangement joins TRBV12-3 or TRBV12-4 to TRBJ2-1; TRBD1 matches 7 bases. Unmatched junction bases numbered 7, after V lost 2 bases and J lost 6 bases. The CDR3 is 15 residues long.

The genes are TRBV7-6 and TRBJ2-1; 9 bases match TRBD1. V trimming: 5 bases; J trimming: 4 bases; junction bases outside the gene matches: 15. The CDR3 contains 18 residues. In germline, CDR1 is SGHVS, CDR2 FNYEAQ. CDR3 DNA: TGTGCCAGCAGCCACAAGGACAGGGGAAGGGGACTATACAATGAGCAGTTCTTC. Its translation is CASSHKDRGRGLYNEQFF.